This T cell receptor beta chain came from a study of T-cell reconstitution after alpha-beta-depleted transplantation in children. Whole-study findings and limits: Surviving recipient T cells and intrathymic progenitors accounted for some patients' high TCRbeta diversity at day 60. Several hundred graft clones that had expanded were reportedly the source of alpha-beta T cells about two months after transplant. T-cell numbers and diversity one year post-transplant derived largely from freshly generated T cells.

This clonotype was seen repeatedly, ten times or more. Its antigen remains unidentified. This CDR3 is 16 amino acids long. The V end was cut by 5 bases, the J end by 0 bases, with 11 bases between. In germline, CDR1 is MDHEN, CDR2 SYDVKM. Using unique molecular identifiers, the investigators prepared the TCRbeta library. TCRdb re-derived calls from the PCR reads in MiXCR, one entry per CDR3 protein. This sample carries about 200,000 distinct CDR3 sequences, around 7% of them seen once, and the ten largest clones take roughly 6%. Sequenced here: PBMCs, sampled before TCRalphabeta/CD19-depleted stem cell transplant. This TCR came from a boy between 2 and 10 years old with acute lymphoblastic leukemia, due to receive a stem cell transplant. The rearrangement links TRBV28 to TRBJ2-6; D possibly corresponds to TRBD2 (5 bases). The CDR3 sequence: CASSEQGLSGANVLTF. The CDR3 region has the DNA TGTGCCAGCAGTGAACAAGGACTCTCTGGGGCCAACGTCCTGACTTTC.